This paragraph reports one T cell receptor beta chain. Its specificity is not known. This entry is derived from a study of cytomegalovirus exposure and HLA in healthy donors. Regarding the study as a whole: A later analysis linked a missense variant in DCLRE1C to the trimming of TCR beta V and J genes. Earlier analysis found most TCR beta V segments productive about 87% or about 30% of the time.

The PCR employed 60 Vbeta primers together with 13 Jbeta primers. Clones were read by immunoSEQ multiplex PCR, and TCRdb kept only the in-frame ones, dropping some. The sample has under 200,000 clones, 80% to 90% seen once. The CDR3 length is 17 residues. Germline V CDR1 and CDR2: SNHLY, FYNNEI. V lost 2 bases, J lost 2 bases, and 7 bases stayed unmatched. V gene TRBV2 combines with J gene TRBJ2-3, with 10 bases identical to TRBD2. This sequence was found in a middle-aged man in good health and CMV-seropositive. Sequencing was done on a sample of PBMCs. CDR3 in DNA: TGTGCCAGCAGTGAACTACTAGCGGGAATGAACACAGATACGCAGTATTTT. Its protein product is CASSELLAGMNTDTQYF.